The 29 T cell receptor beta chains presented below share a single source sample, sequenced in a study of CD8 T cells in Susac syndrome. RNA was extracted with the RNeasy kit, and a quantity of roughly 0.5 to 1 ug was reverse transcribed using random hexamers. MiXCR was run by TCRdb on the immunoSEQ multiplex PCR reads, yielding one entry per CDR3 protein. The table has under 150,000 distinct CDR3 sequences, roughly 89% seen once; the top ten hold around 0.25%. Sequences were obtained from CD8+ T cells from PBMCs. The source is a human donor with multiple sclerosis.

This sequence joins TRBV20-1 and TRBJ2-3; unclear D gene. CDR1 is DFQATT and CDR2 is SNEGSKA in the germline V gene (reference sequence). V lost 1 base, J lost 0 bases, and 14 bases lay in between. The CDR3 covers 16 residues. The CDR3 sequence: CSARGLDTSSTDTQYF. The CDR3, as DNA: TGCAGTGCTAGAGGCCTCGACACCTCTAGCACAGATACGCAGTATTTT.

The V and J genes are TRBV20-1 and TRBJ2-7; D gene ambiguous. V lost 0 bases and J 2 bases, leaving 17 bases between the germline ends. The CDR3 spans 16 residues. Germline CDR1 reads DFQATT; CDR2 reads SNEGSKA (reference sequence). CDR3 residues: CSARDLQALATYEQYF. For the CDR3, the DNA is TGCAGTGCTAGAGATCTCCAGGCGCTGGCGACCTACGAGCAGTACTTC.

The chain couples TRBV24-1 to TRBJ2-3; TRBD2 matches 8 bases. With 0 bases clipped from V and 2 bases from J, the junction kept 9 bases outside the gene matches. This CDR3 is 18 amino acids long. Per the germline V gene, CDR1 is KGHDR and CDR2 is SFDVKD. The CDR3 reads CATSDLRGTRMDTDTQYF. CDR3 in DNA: TGTGCCACCAGTGATTTGCGGGGGACTAGGATGGACACAGATACGCAGTATTTT.

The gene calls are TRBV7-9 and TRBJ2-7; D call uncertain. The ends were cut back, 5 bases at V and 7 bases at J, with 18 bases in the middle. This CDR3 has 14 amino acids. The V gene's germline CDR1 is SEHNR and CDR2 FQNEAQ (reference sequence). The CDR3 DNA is TGTGCCAGCAGCCTATCGAATAGGGCTGGGGAGCAGTACTTC. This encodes CASSLSNRAGEQYF.

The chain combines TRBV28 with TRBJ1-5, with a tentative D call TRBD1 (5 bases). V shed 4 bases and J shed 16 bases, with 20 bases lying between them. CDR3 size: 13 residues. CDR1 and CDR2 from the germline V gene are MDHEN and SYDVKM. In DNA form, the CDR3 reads TGTGCCAGCAGTTATCCCTTGGACACCCCGGGACATTTT. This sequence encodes CASSYPLDTPGHF.

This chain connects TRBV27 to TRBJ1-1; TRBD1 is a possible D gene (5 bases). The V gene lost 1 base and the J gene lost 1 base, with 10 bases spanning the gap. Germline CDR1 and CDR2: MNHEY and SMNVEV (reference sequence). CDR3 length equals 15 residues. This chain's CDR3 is CASSLWGGANTEAFF. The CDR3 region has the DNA TGTGCCAGCAGTTTATGGGGAGGGGCGAACACTGAAGCTTTCTTT.

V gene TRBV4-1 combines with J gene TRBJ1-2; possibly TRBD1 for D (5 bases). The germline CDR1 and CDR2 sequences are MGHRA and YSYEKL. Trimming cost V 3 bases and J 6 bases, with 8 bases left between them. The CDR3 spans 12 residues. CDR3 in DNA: TGCGCCAGCAGCCAGGGGACGGATGGCTACACCTTC. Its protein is CASSQGTDGYTF.

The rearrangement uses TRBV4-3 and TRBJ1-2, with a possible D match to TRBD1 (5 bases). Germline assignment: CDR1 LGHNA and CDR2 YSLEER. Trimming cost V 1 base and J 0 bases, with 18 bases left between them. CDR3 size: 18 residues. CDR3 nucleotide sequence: TGCGCCAGCAGCCAAGGCACCGGACCGGGGCCCACTAACTATGGCTACACCTTC. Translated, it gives CASSQGTGPGPTNYGYTF.

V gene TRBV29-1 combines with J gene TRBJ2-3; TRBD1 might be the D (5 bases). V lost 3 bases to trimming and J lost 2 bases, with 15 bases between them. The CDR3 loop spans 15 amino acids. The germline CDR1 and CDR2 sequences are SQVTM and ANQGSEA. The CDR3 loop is CSVEAPGLNTDTQYF. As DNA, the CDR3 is TGCAGCGTTGAGGCTCCAGGGCTGAACACAGATACGCAGTATTTT.

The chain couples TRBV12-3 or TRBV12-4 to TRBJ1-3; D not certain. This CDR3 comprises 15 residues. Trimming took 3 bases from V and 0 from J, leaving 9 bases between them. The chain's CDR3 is CASSFTQPSGNTIYF. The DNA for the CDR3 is TGTGCCAGCAGTTTTACCCAACCCTCTGGAAACACCATATATTTT.

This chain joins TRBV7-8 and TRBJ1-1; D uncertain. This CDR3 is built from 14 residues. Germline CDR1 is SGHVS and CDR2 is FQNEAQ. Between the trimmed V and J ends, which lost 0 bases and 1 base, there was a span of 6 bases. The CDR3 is CASSLAEGNTEAFF. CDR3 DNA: TGTGCCAGCAGCTTAGCGGAAGGGAACACTGAAGCTTTCTTT.

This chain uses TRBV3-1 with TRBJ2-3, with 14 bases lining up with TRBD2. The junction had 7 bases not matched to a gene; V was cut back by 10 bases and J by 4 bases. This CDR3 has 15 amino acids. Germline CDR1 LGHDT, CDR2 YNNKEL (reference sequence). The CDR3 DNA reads TGTGCCACCGAGGGACTAGCGGGAGTTCCAGATACGCAGTATTTT. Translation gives CATEGLAGVPDTQYF.

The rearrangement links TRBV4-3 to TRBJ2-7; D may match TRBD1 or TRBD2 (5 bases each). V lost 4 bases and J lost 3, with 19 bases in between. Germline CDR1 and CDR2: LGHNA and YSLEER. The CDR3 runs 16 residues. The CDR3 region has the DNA TGCGCCAGCAGCCCCCTTCGGGGCGCCCGAGTCTACGAGCAGTACTTC. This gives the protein CASSPLRGARVYEQYF.

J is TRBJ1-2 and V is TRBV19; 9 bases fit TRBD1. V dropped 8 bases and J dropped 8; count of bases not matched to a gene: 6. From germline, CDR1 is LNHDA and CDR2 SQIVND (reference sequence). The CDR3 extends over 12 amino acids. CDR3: CASRTGGAGYTF. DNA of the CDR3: TGTGCCAGTCGTACAGGGGGCGCAGGCTACACCTTC.

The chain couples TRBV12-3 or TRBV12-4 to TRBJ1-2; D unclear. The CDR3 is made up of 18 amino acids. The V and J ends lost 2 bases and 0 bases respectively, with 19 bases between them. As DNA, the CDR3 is TGTGCCAGCAGTTTAATAATGGGAAAACAATTTCCTAACTATGGCTACACCTTC. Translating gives CASSLIMGKQFPNYGYTF.

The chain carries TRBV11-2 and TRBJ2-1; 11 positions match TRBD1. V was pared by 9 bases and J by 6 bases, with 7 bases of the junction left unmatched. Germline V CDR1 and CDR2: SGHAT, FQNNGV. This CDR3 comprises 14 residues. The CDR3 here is CARGDGTGGNEQFF. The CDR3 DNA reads TGTGCCAGAGGGGACGGGACAGGGGGCAATGAGCAGTTCTTC.

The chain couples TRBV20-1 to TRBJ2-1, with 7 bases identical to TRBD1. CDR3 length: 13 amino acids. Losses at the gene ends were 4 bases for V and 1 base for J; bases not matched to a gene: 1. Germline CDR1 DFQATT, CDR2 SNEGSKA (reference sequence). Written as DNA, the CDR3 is TGCAGTGCTAACAGGGGTTCCTACAATGAGCAGTTCTTC. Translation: CSANRGSYNEQFF.

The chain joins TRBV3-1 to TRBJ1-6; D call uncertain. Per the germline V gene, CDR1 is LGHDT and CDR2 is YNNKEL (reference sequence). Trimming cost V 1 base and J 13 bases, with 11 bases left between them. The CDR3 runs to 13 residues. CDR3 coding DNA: TGTGCCAGCAGCCAAGTAAACCCCATCCCCCTCCACTTT. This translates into CASSQVNPIPLHF.

Here the CDR3 DNA reads TGTGCCAGCAGCTTAGGGACAGACCAACATGGCTACACCTTC. This translates into CASSLGTDQHGYTF. The gene calls are TRBV13 and TRBJ1-2, with a weak D call TRBD1 (5 bases). This CDR3 contains 14 residues. Germline V lookup: CDR1 PRHDT, CDR2 FYEKMQ (reference sequence). The V gene lost 0 bases and the J gene lost 6 bases, with 11 bases spanning the gap.

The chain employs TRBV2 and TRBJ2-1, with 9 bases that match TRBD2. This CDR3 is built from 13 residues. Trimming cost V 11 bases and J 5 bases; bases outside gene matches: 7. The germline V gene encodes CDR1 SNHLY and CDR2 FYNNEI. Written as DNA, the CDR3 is TGTGCCGCCCGACTAGCGGTCCACAATGAGCAGTTCTTC. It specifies CAARLAVHNEQFF.

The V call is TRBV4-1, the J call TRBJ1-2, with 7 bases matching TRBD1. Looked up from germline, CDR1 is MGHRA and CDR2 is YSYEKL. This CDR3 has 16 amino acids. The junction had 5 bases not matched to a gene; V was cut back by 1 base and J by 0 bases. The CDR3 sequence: CASSQAGTASNYGYTF. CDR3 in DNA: TGCGCCAGCAGCCAAGCAGGGACAGCCTCTAACTATGGCTACACCTTC.

In nucleotides, the CDR3 is TGTGCGGGGGCCCTCCTGAACGGGAATGAGCAGTTCTTC. This codes for CAGALLNGNEQFF. The J gene is TRBJ2-1, the V gene TRBV30; possibly TRBD1 for D (6 bases). The CDR3 runs 13 residues. Germline V gene lookup returns CDR1 GTSNPN and CDR2 SVGIG (reference sequence).

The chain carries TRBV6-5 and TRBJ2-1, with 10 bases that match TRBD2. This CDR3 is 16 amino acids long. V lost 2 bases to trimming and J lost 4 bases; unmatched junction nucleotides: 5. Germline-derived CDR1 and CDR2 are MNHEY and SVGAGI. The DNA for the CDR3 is TGTGCCAGCAGTTACCCACTAGCGGGATCTTACAATGAGCAGTTCTTC. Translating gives CASSYPLAGSYNEQFF.

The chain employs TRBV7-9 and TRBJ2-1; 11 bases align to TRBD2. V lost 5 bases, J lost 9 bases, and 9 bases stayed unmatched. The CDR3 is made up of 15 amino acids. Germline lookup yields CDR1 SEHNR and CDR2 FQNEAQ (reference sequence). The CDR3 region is CASSPGTSGWGEQFF. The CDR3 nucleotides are TGTGCCAGCAGCCCCGGGACTAGCGGATGGGGTGAGCAGTTCTTC.

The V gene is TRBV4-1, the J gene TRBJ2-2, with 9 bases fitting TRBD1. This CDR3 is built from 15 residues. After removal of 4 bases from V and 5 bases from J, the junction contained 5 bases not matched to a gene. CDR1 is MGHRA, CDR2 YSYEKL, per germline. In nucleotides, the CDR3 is TGCGCCAGCAGCCGGGGACAGGGACCGACCGGGGAGCTGTTTTTT. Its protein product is CASSRGQGPTGELFF.

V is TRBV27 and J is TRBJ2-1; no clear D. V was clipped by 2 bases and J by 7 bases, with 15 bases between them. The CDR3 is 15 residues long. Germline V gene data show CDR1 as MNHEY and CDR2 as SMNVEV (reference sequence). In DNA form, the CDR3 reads TGTGCCAGCAGTTTAGTTGCGTCTCAATGGAATGAGCAGTTCTTC. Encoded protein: CASSLVASQWNEQFF.

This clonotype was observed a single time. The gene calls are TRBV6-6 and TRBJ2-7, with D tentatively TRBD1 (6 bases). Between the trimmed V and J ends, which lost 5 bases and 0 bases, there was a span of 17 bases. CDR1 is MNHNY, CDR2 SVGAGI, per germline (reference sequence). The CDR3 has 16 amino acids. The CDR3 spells CASSPPPLDSSYEQYF. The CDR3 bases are TGTGCCAGCAGTCCACCCCCTCTGGACAGCTCCTACGAGCAGTACTTC.

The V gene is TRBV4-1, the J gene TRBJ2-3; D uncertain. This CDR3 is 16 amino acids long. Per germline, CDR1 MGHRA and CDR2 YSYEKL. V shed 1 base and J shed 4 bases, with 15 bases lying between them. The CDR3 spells CASSQGPETLADTQYF. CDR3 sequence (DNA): TGCGCCAGCAGCCAAGGACCAGAGACCTTAGCAGATACGCAGTATTTT.

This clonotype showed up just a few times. Here the CDR3 DNA reads TGCGCCAGCAGCCCAGAGAGGGAGACCCAGTACTTC. Its translation: CASSPERETQYF. The V and J genes are TRBV4-1 and TRBJ2-5, with unresolved D. CDR1 MGHRA and CDR2 YSYEKL come from the germline V gene. V shed 4 bases and J shed 5 bases, with 8 bases lying between them. The CDR3 has 12 residues.